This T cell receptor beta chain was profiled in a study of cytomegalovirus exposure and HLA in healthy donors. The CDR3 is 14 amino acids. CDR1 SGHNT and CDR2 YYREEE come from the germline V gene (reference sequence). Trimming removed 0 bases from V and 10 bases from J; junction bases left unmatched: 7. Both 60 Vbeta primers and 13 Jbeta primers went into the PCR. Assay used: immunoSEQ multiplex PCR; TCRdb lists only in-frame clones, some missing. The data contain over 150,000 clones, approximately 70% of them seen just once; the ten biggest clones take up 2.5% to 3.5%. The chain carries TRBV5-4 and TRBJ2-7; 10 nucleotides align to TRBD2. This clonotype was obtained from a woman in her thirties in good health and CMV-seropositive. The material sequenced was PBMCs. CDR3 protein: CASSLDRLAGEQYF. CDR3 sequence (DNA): TGTGCCAGCAGCTTGGACCGGCTAGCGGGAGAACAGTACTTC.